This passage covers 32 T cell receptor beta chains from one sample sequenced in a study of T cells in Graves' hyperthyroidism and ophthalmopathy (dated by TCRdb to the late 2010s). Library preparation was by multiplex PCR. Sequenced on an Illumina HiSeq 2000. TCR beta CDR3 regions were amplified from RNA transcripts. A first-round RT-PCR of the TCR CDR3 used the HTBI primer set with the Qiagen OneStep RT-PCR kit. TCRdb trimmed the raw reads at Q25, called clones with MiXCR and kept productive beta chains. One record per CDR3 amino acid sequence lists the most common genes and DNA. The sample records 37,000 or so distinct CDR3 sequences, roughly 52% of which are singletons. Roughly a sixth of the sample comes from the top ten. Sequencing was performed on blood. The receptors stem from a man aged 35 to 55 with Graves' ophthalmopathy.

This clonotype was seen many times. This chain joins TRBV9 and TRBJ2-1, with TRBD2 identical over 10 bases. The CDR3 consists of 16 residues. Trimming took 2 bases from V and 8 from J; bases not matched to a gene: 10. Germline assignment: CDR1 SGDLS and CDR2 YYNGEE. In DNA form, the CDR3 reads TGTGCCAGCAGCGTTTACAGCGGGAGGGCCTCCGATGAGCAGTTCTTC. Translated, it gives CASSVYSGRASDEQFF.

This clonotype showed up many times. The rearrangement uses TRBV5-6 and TRBJ2-7; tentatively, D is TRBD2 (5 bases). V lost 2 bases and J lost 4, with 16 bases in between. The CDR3 is 15 residues long. Germline assignment: CDR1 SGHDT and CDR2 YYEEEE. The CDR3, as DNA: TGTGCCAGCAGCTTCCGGGGATATCGAACTTACGAGCAGTACTTC. Amino acids: CASSFRGYRTYEQYF.

This chain joins TRBV2 and TRBJ2-7; 8 bases are shared with TRBD1. Germline V gives CDR1 SNHLY, CDR2 FYNNEI. Trimming cost V 6 bases and J 7 bases; bases outside gene matches: 11. The CDR3 spans 14 residues. As DNA, the CDR3 is TGTGCCAGCAGGAAGGGACAGGCGTCCGGGGAGCAGTACTTC. Protein product: CASRKGQASGEQYF.

For this clonotype: Its ends do not fully match the called genes, so a read error is possible. The chain has TRBV6-5 and TRBJ1-1; 10 nucleotides line up with TRBD1. CDR1 is MNHEY, CDR2 SVGAGI, per germline. CDR3 length: 14 amino acids. The CDR3 DNA sequence: TGTGCCAGCAGTCGGGACAGGGGAAGGCTTGAAGCTTCCTTT. Its protein product is CASSRDRGRLEASF.

CDR3 DNA sequence: TGTGCCAGCAGCTTGGGACTTTCCCCTCGGGAGCAGTACTTC. It encodes CASSLGLSPREQYF. The chain uses TRBV7-2 and TRBJ2-7; TRBD2 might be the D (6 bases). The length of the CDR3 is 14 residues. CDR1 is SGHTA, CDR2 FQGNSA, per germline. Trimming took 3 bases from V and 7 from J, leaving 16 bases between them. Looking up the rest from reference TRBV7-2 and TRBJ2-7 gives the full variable domain: GAGVSQSPSNKVTEKGKDVELRCDPISGHTALYWYRQSLGQGLEFLIYFQGNSAPDKSGLPSDRFSAERTGGSVSTLTIQRTQQEDSAVYLCASSLGLSPREQYFGPGTRLTVT.

The rearrangement links TRBV20-1 to TRBJ1-5; D ambiguous. Trimming took off 5 bases at V and 4 bases at J, with 12 bases between the two ends. The CDR3 contains 13 residues. Looked up from germline, CDR1 is DFQATT and CDR2 is SNEGSKA (reference sequence). For the CDR3, the DNA is TGCAGTGCTTCTAGCGGGAGTAATCAGCCCCAGCATTTT. This gives the protein CSASSGSNQPQHF.

In this sample, this clonotype turned up many times. The chain joins TRBV29-1 to TRBJ1-3; D not resolved. In germline, CDR1 is SQVTM, CDR2 ANQGSEA. Trimming left V 2 bases short and J 0 bases short, with 5 bases between. The length of the CDR3 is 13 residues. CDR3 region: CSVEKTSGNTIYF. The CDR3, as DNA: TGCAGCGTTGAAAAGACCTCTGGAAACACCATATATTTT.

In this sample, this clonotype turned up many times. The chain uses TRBV5-4 and TRBJ1-1; D unresolved. CDR1 SGHNT and CDR2 YYREEE come from the germline V gene (reference sequence). The V and J ends lost 4 bases and 0 bases respectively, with 10 bases between them. CDR3 length: 14 amino acids. The CDR3 is CASSRGRMNTEAFF. The CDR3 coding sequence is TGTGCCAGCAGCAGAGGACGGATGAACACTGAAGCTTTCTTT.

This clonotype has at least ten counts. This rearrangement joins TRBV6-6 to TRBJ1-2, with 7 bases matching TRBD1. In germline, CDR1 is MNHNY, CDR2 SVGAGI (reference sequence). CDR3 size: 17 residues. Losses at the gene ends were 6 bases for V and 2 bases for J; bases not matched to a gene: 15. The CDR3 DNA reads TGTGCCAGCAGAGGGGGCTCCCTTCTCCGAGGAAACTATGGCTACACCTTC. It encodes CASRGGSLLRGNYGYTF.

The chain employs TRBV20-1 and TRBJ1-4, with D unresolved. The CDR3 is 14 residues long. V was clipped by 2 bases and J by 9 bases, with 16 bases between them. The germline V gene has CDR1 DFQATT and CDR2 SNEGSKA (reference sequence). The DNA for the CDR3 is TGCAGTGCTAGAAAACGAACCAGGAAAAAAAAACTGTTTTTT. Its protein is CSARKRTRKKKLFF.

J is TRBJ2-7 and V is TRBV19; 11 positions match TRBD2. This CDR3 comprises 14 residues. With V trimmed by 4 bases and J by 7 bases, 6 bases remained unmatched. Looked up from germline, CDR1 is LNHDA and CDR2 is SQIVND (reference sequence). CDR3 region: CASSTLAGDGEQYF. As DNA, the CDR3 is TGTGCCAGTAGTACACTAGCGGGAGATGGTGAGCAGTACTTC.

The chain links TRBV12-5 to TRBJ2-1; 12 nucleotides line up with TRBD2. This CDR3 has 13 amino acids. V lost 6 bases to trimming and J lost 12 bases; unmatched junction nucleotides: 6. Germline loops: CDR1 LGHNT, CDR2 FRNRAP. The chain's CDR3 is CASGGLAGTGQFF. In nucleotides, the CDR3 is TGTGCTAGTGGGGGACTAGCGGGCACGGGGCAGTTCTTC. The variable domain in full, with the rest retrieved from reference TRBV12-5 and TRBJ2-1, is DARVTQTPRHKVTEMGQEVTMRCQPILGHNTVFWYRQTMMQGLELLAYFRNRAPLDDSGMPKDRFSAEMPDATLATLKIQPSEPRDSAVYFCASGGLAGTGQFFGPGTRLTVL.

As to this clonotype: Mismatch with germline at one junction end may stem from a read error. The chain joins TRBV5-1 to TRBJ2-6; 7 bases are a match to TRBD1. This CDR3 has 14 residues. Germline lookup yields CDR1 SGHRS and CDR2 YFSETQ. CDR3 coding DNA: TGCGCCAGCAGCTTGCCCCCGGGACAGAACACTGAAGCTTTC. This sequence encodes CASSLPPGQNTEAF.

This clonotype was observed many times. The chain combines TRBV7-2 with TRBJ1-2; D unresolved. This CDR3 comprises 17 residues. Germline CDR1 is SGHTA and CDR2 is FQGNSA. Between the trimmed V and J ends, which lost 5 bases and 1 base, there was a span of 20 bases. As DNA, the CDR3 is TGTGCCAGCAGCCCTATAAACCCCGCGGCCAATAACTATGGCTACACCTTC. Translating it yields CASSPINPAANNYGYTF.

Points on this clonotype: The DNA is left out, because the CDR3 cannot be placed on it with certainty; the CDR3 is given as TCRdb lists it. The chain is built from TRBV10-1 and TRBJ2-2; the listed D gene, TRBD1, was not tested against the DNA. The CDR3 has 23 amino acids, counting both end residues. Germline V gene lookup returns CDR1 WNHNN and CDR2 SYGVQD (reference sequence). CDR3 in amino acids: CASSGGAGTYEQYFGPGTRELFF.

This clonotype was counted at least ten times. This chain uses TRBV28 with TRBJ2-3; a weak D match, TRBD1 (6 bases). Trimming pared 6 bases from V and 4 bases from J, leaving 20 bases between. The V gene's germline CDR1 is MDHEN and CDR2 SYDVKM. CDR3 length: 16 residues. CDR3 amino acids: CASSYTPGQRADTQYF. CDR3 DNA: TGTGCCAGCAGCTACACACCGGGACAAAGGGCAGATACGCAGTATTTT.

The chain links TRBV20-1 to TRBJ2-5, with TRBD2 identical over 14 bases. V lost 0 bases, J lost 4 bases, and 28 bases stayed unmatched. Per germline, CDR1 DFQATT and CDR2 SNEGSKA (reference sequence). The CDR3 covers 24 residues. The CDR3 DNA reads TGCAGTGCTAGAGATCCTAGAAACATGCCGGGACAGAGACTAGCGGGGGGGCCCCGAGAGACCCAGTACTTC. It is translated as CSARDPRNMPGQRLAGGPRETQYF.

This clonotype was detected only a few times. The chain employs TRBV18 and TRBJ2-7, with D unresolved. Trimming removed 5 bases from V and 6 bases from J, with 20 bases in between. This CDR3 is 15 amino acids long. Germline assignment: CDR1 KGHSH and CDR2 LQKENI. The CDR3 nucleotides are TGTGCCAGCTCATCCGGACCGAGCTCCATTATCGAGCAGTACTTC. Amino acid sequence: CASSSGPSSIIEQYF.

By its share, this clonotype is medium-sized. The chain recombines TRBV20-1 with TRBJ1-6, with 8 bases lining up with TRBD1. Germline CDR1 reads DFQATT; CDR2 reads SNEGSKA (reference sequence). This CDR3 is built from 15 residues. The ends lost 6 bases at V and 6 bases at J; junction bases unmatched: 10. CDR3 sequence: CSAIHGTGPNSPLHF. As DNA, the CDR3 is TGCAGTGCCATTCACGGGACAGGACCTAATTCACCCCTCCACTTT.

With regard to this clonotype: The junction and the germline gene differ at one end; a read error may be behind it. The rearrangement uses TRBV9 and TRBJ1-5; D is unclear. The germline V gene encodes CDR1 SGDLS and CDR2 YYNGEE. There are 16 residues in the CDR3. For the CDR3, the DNA is TGTGCCAGCAGCGTAGAATACGGGAGGGCCAATGAGCCCCAGCATTTT. Translated: CASSVEYGRANEPQHF.

This clonotype came up many times. The V call is TRBV18, the J call TRBJ1-5, with 8 bases lining up with TRBD1. From germline, CDR1 is KGHSH and CDR2 LQKENI. The CDR3 length is 14 residues. J lost 5 bases, V lost 6 bases, and 6 bases had no gene match. The CDR3 region has the DNA TGTGCCAGCTCGACAGGGACAGGAGATCAGCCCCAGCATTTT. Its translation: CASSTGTGDQPQHF.

This clonotype has just one count. This chain links TRBV2 with TRBJ2-1; 13 positions agree with TRBD2. Germline V gives CDR1 SNHLY, CDR2 FYNNEI. The CDR3 totals 14 residues. Losses at the gene ends were 6 bases for V and 11 bases for J; bases not matched to a gene: 7. The CDR3 DNA is TGTGCCAGCAGGGCTAGGACTAGCGGGGGACAGCAGTTCTTC. Its protein product is CASRARTSGGQQFF.

This clonotype has a single count. An end of the junction does not agree with germline; a read error may underlie this. V is TRBV9 and J is TRBJ1-6; TRBD1 matches 7 bases. This CDR3 comprises 15 residues. Germline V gives CDR1 SGDLS, CDR2 YYNGEE. CDR3 sequence reads: CASCVVQRDSSPLHF. As DNA, the CDR3 is TGTGCCAGCTGCGTAGTACAGAGGGACAGTTCACCCCTCCACTTT.

A remark on this clonotype: One end of the junction does not line up with germline, which may come from a read error. The rearrangement uses TRBV11-2 and TRBJ2-7, with 8 bases lining up with TRBD1. Germline V gene data show CDR1 as SGHAT and CDR2 as FQNNGV. CDR3 length: 13 residues. CDR3 bases: TGTGCCAGCGGCTTAGGACAGGGTGCTTCTTGGTACTTC. This codes for CASGLGQGASWYF.

This clonotype was picked up many times. This chain connects TRBV6-5 to TRBJ1-5; D unresolved. Germline values: CDR1 MNHEY, CDR2 SVGAGI. The CDR3 extends over 13 amino acids. Trimming cost V 6 bases and J 5 bases, with 11 bases left between them. The CDR3 spells CASRRVRDQPQHF. CDR3 bases: TGTGCCAGCAGGAGGGTTCGAGATCAGCCCCAGCATTTT.

This clonotype was found many times. V and J are TRBV9 and TRBJ2-2; 9 bases align to TRBD2. The CDR3 extends over 15 amino acids. Unmatched junction bases numbered 2, after V lost 3 bases and J lost 2 bases. CDR1 and CDR2 from the germline V gene are SGDLS and YYNGEE. The CDR3, as DNA: TGTGCCAGCAGCGAGACTAGCGGCAACACCGGGGAGCTGTTTTTT. Protein: CASSETSGNTGELFF.

V is TRBV2 and J is TRBJ2-7, with D perhaps TRBD1 or TRBD2 (6 bases each). Germline values: CDR1 SNHLY, CDR2 FYNNEI. Between the trimmed V and J ends, which lost 8 bases and 4 bases, there was a span of 27 bases. The CDR3 loop spans 17 amino acids. CDR3 nucleotide sequence: TGTGCCAGCGGAAACAGGGATTTTGGGGGAGGAAAGTACGAGCAGTACTTC. It codes for CASGNRDFGGGKYEQYF.

With respect to this clonotype: A much larger clonotype is one base distant, so this may be a read error. The genes are TRBV6-2 or TRBV6-3 and TRBJ2-7, with D possibly matching TRBD1 (5 bases). The CDR3 runs 14 residues. Germline V gene data show CDR1 as MNHEY and CDR2 as SVGEGT. The chain's CDR3 is CTSSFRAGYYEQYF. The CDR3 region has the DNA TGTACCAGCAGTTTTCGGGCAGGGTACTACGAGCAGTACTTC.

This clonotype showed up many times. This chain connects TRBV7-9 to TRBJ2-2; the D is unclear. Trimming pared 2 bases from V and 3 bases from J, leaving 4 bases between. The CDR3 sequence is 13 residues long. Germline CDR1 reads SEHNR; CDR2 reads FQNEAQ (reference sequence). In nucleotides, the CDR3 is TGTGCCAGCAGCTTACCCGACACCGGGGAGCTGTTTTTT. Protein sequence: CASSLPDTGELFF.

This clonotype was counted at least ten times. This chain connects TRBV4-2 to TRBJ2-3, with 9 bases aligning to TRBD1. Losses at the gene ends were 4 bases for V and 3 bases for J; bases not matched to a gene: 8. This CDR3 has 16 amino acids. Germline V gene sequence: CDR1 LGHNA, CDR2 YNFKEQ. The CDR3 is CASSPTTGGRTDTQYF. In nucleotides, the CDR3 is TGTGCCAGCAGCCCGACGACAGGGGGAAGGACAGATACGCAGTATTTT.

The chain couples TRBV20-1 to TRBJ1-5; possible D gene TRBD1, 5 bases. CDR1 and CDR2 from the germline V gene are DFQATT and SNEGSKA (reference sequence). Trimming left V 3 bases short and J 11 bases short, with 29 bases between. There are 17 residues in the CDR3. The CDR3 coding sequence is TGCAGTGCTAGTGGGCAGATGCGAACGGGGCTTGCAGAGACCCAGCATTTT. It specifies CSASGQMRTGLAETQHF.

This clonotype has ten or more counts. The V and J genes are TRBV11-2 and TRBJ1-4, with 7 bases lining up with TRBD1. CDR1 is SGHAT, CDR2 FQNNGV, per germline. Trimming cost V 3 bases and J 5 bases; bases outside gene matches: 6. The CDR3 is 15 amino acids. The CDR3 DNA is TGTGCCAGCAGCTTTGTTGGGACAGAGAATGAAAAACTGTTTTTT. Translating gives CASSFVGTENEKLFF.